The 13 T cell receptor beta chains in this list originate from one sample, sequenced in a study of shared clonotypes between healthy human individuals. In the naive CD8 group, cells lacked CD45RO and were positively selected for CCR7, so terminally differentiated effector memory CD45RA+ cells were left out. TCRdb keeps only in-frame clones here, not all; method: immunoSEQ multiplex PCR. This sample carries about 1,900,000 clones, approximately 94% of them seen once, and the ten largest clones take 1.2%. Sequencing was carried out using naive CD8+ T cells sorted from blood. The receptors derive from a man younger than 35 in good health.

The chain is built from TRBV7-9 and TRBJ2-7; possible D gene TRBD1, 6 bases. The germline CDR1 and CDR2 sequences are SEHNR and FQNEAQ (reference sequence). V was cut by 5 bases and J by 0 bases, with 17 bases left in between. The CDR3 is made up of 16 amino acids. The DNA for the CDR3 is TGTGCCAGCAGCCCTCCTAGGACAGAGAGCTCCTACGAGCAGTACTTC. This translates into CASSPPRTESSYEQYF.

Concerning this clone: At one end the junction does not follow the germline gene, possibly because of a read error. V and J are TRBV6-6 and TRBJ2-7; perhaps TRBD1 as D (6 bases). Germline V gene sequence: CDR1 MNHNY, CDR2 SVGAGI (reference sequence). The length of the CDR3 is 15 residues. The CDR3 bases are TGTGCCAGCAGCTACTCGACAGGACACCCCTACGAGCAGTACTTC. Amino acids: CASSYSTGHPYEQYF.

J is TRBJ2-7 and V is TRBV19; TRBD1 might be the D (5 bases). CDR3 length equals 14 residues. Trimming removed 5 bases at V and 0 bases at J, with 11 bases between. Per the germline V gene, CDR1 is LNHDA and CDR2 is SQIVND (reference sequence). The CDR3 sequence: CASSRTPSSYEQYF. The DNA of the CDR3 is TGTGCCAGTAGTCGGACACCGAGCTCCTACGAGCAGTACTTC.

The chain is built from TRBV6-1 and TRBJ2-7; TRBD1 is a possible D gene (5 bases). Germline lookup yields CDR1 MNHNS and CDR2 SASEGT. CDR3 length: 14 amino acids. V lost 8 bases and J lost 1, with 15 bases in between. CDR3: CASGPAGPSYEQYF. CDR3 coding DNA: TGTGCCAGCGGACCTGCAGGGCCTTCCTACGAGCAGTACTTC.

The chain uses TRBV10-1 and TRBJ1-5, with D possibly being TRBD1 (5 bases). The CDR3 runs to 20 residues. V lost 1 base, J lost 0 bases, and 22 bases lay in between. Germline V gene sequence: CDR1 WNHNN, CDR2 SYGVQD (reference sequence). The CDR3 region is CASSELRAGRRGNSNQPQHF. The CDR3 bases are TGCGCCAGCAGTGAGTTAAGGGCGGGCAGGAGGGGTAATAGCAATCAGCCCCAGCATTTT.

The chain employs TRBV4-3 and TRBJ2-1; 11 nucleotides agree with TRBD2. Trimming cost V 4 bases and J 4 bases; bases outside gene matches: 12. In germline, CDR1 is LGHNA, CDR2 YSLEER. The CDR3 runs to 18 residues. This CDR3 is CASSRPIAGGPSYNEQFF. CDR3 in DNA: TGCGCCAGCAGCCGACCAATAGCGGGAGGGCCGAGTTACAATGAGCAGTTCTTC.

The V and J genes are TRBV10-3 and TRBJ2-7, with a tentative D call TRBD2 (6 bases). CDR1 and CDR2 from the germline V gene are ENHRY and SYGVKD. This CDR3 comprises 12 residues. Trimming stripped 7 bases from V and 4 bases from J, with 11 bases between. CDR3 sequence (DNA): TGTGCCATCACGGATGGAGGGTACGAGCAGTACTTC. It translates to CAITDGGYEQYF.

The chain combines TRBV27 with TRBJ2-7; no clear D gene. V lost 6 bases, J lost 0 bases, and 12 bases lay in between. CDR3 length equals 14 residues. Germline lookup yields CDR1 MNHEY and CDR2 SMNVEV (reference sequence). In nucleotides, the CDR3 is TGTGCCAGCAGGGAAATTGCCCCCTCCTACGAGCAGTACTTC. It codes for CASREIAPSYEQYF.

The chain recombines TRBV4-1 with TRBJ2-1; TRBD2 is a possible D gene (6 bases). Per the germline V gene, CDR1 is MGHRA and CDR2 is YSYEKL. V gave up 0 bases and J gave up 7 bases, with 13 bases separating them. The CDR3 runs 15 residues. CDR3 loop: CASSQDPGLKNEQFF. The CDR3, as DNA: TGCGCCAGCAGCCAAGACCCGGGACTTAAGAATGAGCAGTTCTTC.

The chain couples TRBV4-3 to TRBJ2-1; tentatively, D is TRBD2 (5 bases). The CDR3 is made up of 18 amino acids. Germline-derived CDR1 and CDR2 are LGHNA and YSLEER. V was shortened by 0 bases and J by 0 bases, with 15 bases between the two germline ends. The CDR3 is CASSQEPIFGSSYNEQFF. The CDR3 region has the DNA TGCGCCAGCAGCCAAGAACCGATTTTTGGGAGCTCCTACAATGAGCAGTTCTTC.

The chain is built from TRBV4-3 and TRBJ2-3; no definite D call. From germline, CDR1 is LGHNA and CDR2 YSLEER. This CDR3 spans 18 amino acids. The V gene lost 2 bases and the J gene lost 6 bases, with 24 bases spanning the gap. This chain's CDR3 is CASSQQMTIGDPSDTQYF. In nucleotides, the CDR3 is TGCGCCAGCAGCCAACAAATGACAATCGGCGATCCGAGCGATACGCAGTATTTT.

This chain uses TRBV10-1 with TRBJ2-2; no reliable D call. V shed 4 bases and J shed 6 bases, with 9 bases lying between them. Germline V lookup: CDR1 WNHNN, CDR2 SYGVQD (reference sequence). This CDR3 contains 13 residues. The CDR3 region is CASSVSRAGELFF. The CDR3 DNA sequence: TGCGCCAGCAGTGTGTCCCGCGCCGGGGAGCTGTTTTTT.

This chain joins TRBV30 and TRBJ1-3; D unclear. The V gene lost 0 bases and the J gene lost 0 bases, with 6 bases spanning the gap. The CDR3 length is 14 residues. Germline CDR1 reads GTSNPN; CDR2 reads SVGIG (reference sequence). The CDR3 DNA reads TGTGCCTGGAGTGTACGGAACTCTGGAAACACCATATATTTT. Translation gives CAWSVRNSGNTIYF.